This TCR beta chain was sequenced for a study of CD8+ T cells in alopecia areata. Study in general: Treated patients took oral tofacitinib at 5 to 10 mg twice daily. Notes on the study in general: Compared with mice, patients displayed less clear TCR sharing, possibly for HLA-related reasons.

cDNA reverse transcribed from extracted RNA served as the sequencing template. Using immunoSEQ multiplex PCR, the repertoire was profiled, and TCRdb retains in-frame clones only, with some absent. The table lists about 120,000 clones, around 53% of them singletons. Treatment here: oral pan-JAK inhibitor, 5-10 mg twice daily. Concerning this clone: No antigen is known for it.

This receptor was taken from a human donor with alopecia areata. Sequenced here: CD4+ T cells sorted from blood, sampled at week 4, from a patient treated with tofacitinib.

CDR3: CSVEGTHSYEQYF. The CDR3 nucleotides read TGCAGCGTTGAAGGCACCCACTCCTACGAGCAGTACTTC. The chain combines TRBV29-1 with TRBJ2-7, with D hard to call. Germline V gene data show CDR1 as SQVTM and CDR2 as ANQGSEA. The CDR3 has 13 residues. The V gene lost 1 base and the J gene lost 0 bases, with 7 bases spanning the gap.